These 3 T cell receptor beta chains share one sample of origin, sequenced in a study of blood T cells in healthy people across ages. A second PCR, run for roughly 7 to 11 cycles, used a sample-barcoded 5' primer plus a J-beta primer mix. A single record per CDR3 protein comes from TCRdb applying MiXCR to the 5' RACE reads. The table records 700,000 to 1,000,000 distinct CDR3 sequences, 40% to 50% of them present only once. Sequencing used blood. The receptors were gathered from a man between 60 and 70 years old in good health.

This clonotype was counted a few times. The chain has TRBV20-1 and TRBJ2-7, with a tentative D call TRBD2 (6 bases). The V and J ends lost 6 bases and 2 bases respectively, with 17 bases between them. Germline V gives CDR1 DFQATT, CDR2 SNEGSKA (reference sequence). This CDR3 spans 14 amino acids. Written as DNA, the CDR3 is TGCAGTGCGACCGGGGGACGGTTGACCTACGAGCAGTACTTC. It translates to CSATGGRLTYEQYF.

This chain links TRBV12-3 or TRBV12-4 with TRBJ2-1, with D possibly being TRBD1 (6 bases). The V end was cut by 4 bases, the J end by 7 bases, with 14 bases between. The CDR3 consists of 14 residues. The CDR3 nucleotides are TGTGCCAGCAGTTCCCCGGACAGAAGGAATGAGCAGTTCTTC. Translation gives CASSSPDRRNEQFF.

This sequence joins TRBV7-3 and TRBJ2-5, with 11 bases fitting TRBD2. Trimming cost V 2 bases and J 3 bases; bases outside gene matches: 2. This CDR3 region has 15 residues. CDR1 SGHTA and CDR2 FQGTGA come from the germline V gene. The CDR3 DNA is TGTGCCAGCAGCTTATCGGGACTAGCGGAAGAGACCCAGTACTTC. Translation: CASSLSGLAEETQYF.